This passage covers 32 T cell receptor beta chains from one sample sequenced in a study of beta chain features in type 1 diabetes (dated by TCRdb to about 2018). Libraries came from the immunoSEQ multiplex PCR assay. All of the isolated RNA was reverse transcribed with the High Capacity cDNA Reverse Transcription Kit, so expressed TCRB transcripts were sequenced. TCRdb took this table from immuneACCESS and kept in-frame rearrangements with V and J called. Such tables lack part of the clones; where checked against another copy, unresolved V genes explain under half of the gap, and the rest is unexplained. The sample table shows about 140,000 clones, and less than 9% are seen once. Under 1.5% of the sample is taken by the ten largest. Sequenced input: central memory CD4+ T cells from blood. Receptors originate from a woman younger than 45 in good health.

J is TRBJ2-7 and V is TRBV5-5, with D unresolved. In germline, CDR1 is SGHKS, CDR2 YYEKEE (reference sequence). V shed 0 bases and J shed 8 bases, with 18 bases lying between them. This CDR3 has 15 residues. CDR3 sequence reads: CASSLAAAGGAQQYF. Written as DNA, the CDR3 is TGTGCCAGCAGCTTGGCGGCAGCCGGCGGCGCTCAGCAGTACTTC. Full variable domain (outside the CDR3, taken from reference TRBV5-5 and TRBJ2-7): DAGVTQSPTHLIKTRGQQVTLRCSPISGHKSVSWYQQVLGQGPQFIFQYYEKEERGRGNFPDRFSARQFPNYSSELNVNALLLGDSALYLCASSLAAAGGAQQYFGPGTRLTVT.

Concerning this clone itself: Germline and junction disagree at one end, which may indicate a read error. The V call is TRBV18, the J call TRBJ2-7; D is uncertain. This CDR3 comprises 14 residues. Germline V gives CDR1 KGHSH, CDR2 LQKENI. CDR3 DNA: TGTGCCAGCTCTCCAAGGCGAGACTCCTACGAGCAGTGCTTC. Translated, it gives CASSPRRDSYEQCF.

This clone was observed a handful of times. This chain connects TRBV7-6 to TRBJ2-1; the match to TRBD2 covers 9 bases. The germline V gene encodes CDR1 SGHVS and CDR2 FNYEAQ. There are 17 residues in the CDR3. The J segment lost 7 bases and the V segment lost 1 base, leaving 11 bases of the junction unmatched. The CDR3: CASSLGPRSSGRNEQFF. The CDR3 nucleotides read TGTGCCAGCAGCTTAGGGCCCCGGAGTAGCGGGAGAAATGAGCAGTTCTTC. Combining the CDR3 with reference TRBV7-6 and TRBJ2-1 gives the whole variable domain GAGVSQSPRYKVTKRGQDVALRCDPISGHVSLYWYRQALGQGPEFLTYFNYEAQQDKSGLPNDRFSAERPEGSISTLTIQRTEQRDSAMYRCASSLGPRSSGRNEQFFGPGTRLTVL.

The gene calls are TRBV10-2 and TRBJ1-5, with a weak D call TRBD1 (5 bases). CDR1 and CDR2 from the germline V gene are WSHSY and SAAADI. Deletions cut 7 bases from V and 2 bases from J, with 9 bases between. The CDR3 extends over 13 amino acids. CDR3 coding DNA: TGCGCCAGCACTCAGGGCGGCAATCAGCCCCAGCATTTT. Translation: CASTQGGNQPQHF.

This clone was seen more than once but under ten times. V and J are TRBV30 and TRBJ2-1; 7 bases agree with TRBD2. The length of the CDR3 is 15 residues. Unmatched junction bases numbered 9, after V lost 0 bases and J lost 7 bases. CDR1 is GTSNPN, CDR2 SVGIG, per germline (reference sequence). The CDR3 here is CAWSVRLAAGNEQFF. In DNA form, the CDR3 reads TGTGCCTGGAGTGTTAGACTAGCTGCGGGAAATGAGCAGTTCTTC.

The chain has TRBV7-2 and TRBJ2-7; 7 bases align to TRBD1. The CDR3 length is 13 residues. V lost 5 bases to trimming and J lost 3 bases; unmatched junction nucleotides: 4. CDR1 and CDR2 (germline): SGHTA, FQGNSA. The CDR3 DNA reads as TGTGCCAGCAGCCGGGACAGCTACTACGAGCAGTACTTC. This codes for CASSRDSYYEQYF.

The V and J genes are TRBV7-9 and TRBJ2-1; 9 positions agree with TRBD2. V gave up 4 bases and J gave up 8 bases; unmatched junction bases: 6. This CDR3 spans 14 amino acids. Germline V gene sequence: CDR1 SEHNR, CDR2 FQNEAQ (reference sequence). The CDR3 is CASSSSGTGHEQFF. DNA of the CDR3: TGTGCCAGCAGCTCTAGCGGGACTGGCCATGAGCAGTTCTTC.

The genes are TRBV14 and TRBJ1-2; weak D call: TRBD1 (5 bases). The V gene lost 0 bases and the J gene lost 0 bases, with 11 bases spanning the gap. The germline gives CDR1 SGHDN, CDR2 FVKESK. CDR3 length: 16 residues. The CDR3: CASSQEGQGSNYGYTF. CDR3 DNA sequence: TGTGCCAGCAGCCAAGAAGGGCAGGGTTCTAACTATGGCTACACCTTC.

The chain links TRBV6-1 to TRBJ2-1; possible D gene TRBD1, 5 bases. V was trimmed by 5 bases and J by 4 bases, leaving 15 bases between them. Germline CDR1 is MNHNS and CDR2 is SASEGT. CDR3 size: 15 residues. CDR3 bases: TGTGCCAGCAGTTCAGGGTTGGACGGATACAATGAGCAGTTCTTC. Its protein is CASSSGLDGYNEQFF.

This clone appeared a few times. The chain couples TRBV5-1 to TRBJ1-4; TRBD1 might be the D (5 bases). CDR3 length: 15 residues. In germline, CDR1 is SGHRS, CDR2 YFSETQ. Trimming pared 2 bases from V and 3 bases from J, leaving 11 bases between. Here the CDR3 reads CASSFLGTANEKLFF. Written as DNA, the CDR3 is TGCGCCAGCAGCTTTCTCGGGACTGCTAATGAAAAACTGTTTTTT.

The table lists this clone with many counts. This chain uses TRBV9 with TRBJ2-5; the D is unclear. The V end was cut by 0 bases, the J end by 3 bases, with 3 bases between. The germline V gene has CDR1 SGDLS and CDR2 YYNGEE. This CDR3 is built from 12 residues. CDR3 region: CASSVGEETQYF. The CDR3 coding sequence is TGTGCCAGCAGCGTAGGAGAAGAGACCCAGTACTTC.

The chain links TRBV2 to TRBJ1-2, with D uncertain. V gave up 7 bases and J gave up 2 bases, with 11 bases separating them. Germline lookup yields CDR1 SNHLY and CDR2 FYNNEI. The CDR3 sequence is 13 residues long. CDR3 in amino acids: CASNPTGNYGYTF. The DNA for the CDR3 is TGTGCCAGCAACCCTACCGGGAACTATGGCTACACCTTC. Using reference TRBV2 and TRBJ1-2 for the parts outside the CDR3, the full variable domain is EPEVTQTPSHQVTQMGQEVILRCVPISNHLYFYWYRQILGQKVEFLVSFYNNEISEKSEIFDDQFSVERPDGSNFTLKIRSTKLEDSAMYFCASNPTGNYGYTFGSGTRLTVV.

The rearrangement joins TRBV19 to TRBJ2-5; 8 bases agree with TRBD2. Germline V gene data show CDR1 as LNHDA and CDR2 as SQIVND (reference sequence). This CDR3 spans 16 amino acids. With V trimmed by 4 bases and J by 2 bases, 9 bases remained unmatched. CDR3 DNA sequence: TGTGCCAGTAGTAATGGAAGGCTAGCGGGTCAAGAGACCCAGTACTTC. Protein product: CASSNGRLAGQETQYF.

This clone was recorded a few times. The rearrangement joins TRBV7-2 to TRBJ2-7; D unresolved. V gave up 0 bases and J gave up 1 base, with 4 bases separating them. The CDR3 covers 13 residues. The V gene's germline CDR1 is SGHTA and CDR2 FQGNSA. The CDR3, as DNA: TGTGCCAGCAGCTTAGCCAGGTCCTACGAGCAGTACTTC. This encodes CASSLARSYEQYF. Variable domain in full (rest from reference TRBV7-2 and TRBJ2-7): GAGVSQSPSNKVTEKGKDVELRCDPISGHTALYWYRQSLGQGLEFLIYFQGNSAPDKSGLPSDRFSAERTGGSVSTLTIQRTQQEDSAVYLCASSLARSYEQYFGPGTRLTVT.

The CDR3 loop is CASSLSGDNEQFF. The CDR3 nucleotides read TGTGCCAGCTCACTCAGCGGGGACAATGAGCAGTTCTTC. This chain joins TRBV18 and TRBJ2-1, with 7 bases matching TRBD2. Per germline, CDR1 KGHSH and CDR2 LQKENI. The ends lost 4 bases at V and 5 bases at J; junction bases unmatched: 2. The CDR3 sequence is 13 residues long.

The V gene is TRBV28, the J gene TRBJ2-3, with D possibly matching TRBD2 (5 bases). This CDR3 has 15 residues. The V gene's germline CDR1 is MDHEN and CDR2 SYDVKM. V was trimmed by 3 bases and J by 1 base, leaving 11 bases between them. The CDR3 region has the DNA TGTGCCAGCAGTTTCGGGGAAATCGGCACAGATACGCAGTATTTT. Translating gives CASSFGEIGTDTQYF.

V is TRBV18 and J is TRBJ2-1; 8 bases line up with TRBD2. The J segment lost 6 bases and the V segment lost 4 bases, leaving 8 bases of the junction unmatched. CDR1 is KGHSH and CDR2 is LQKENI in the germline V gene. The CDR3 totals 15 residues. The CDR3 here is CASSRSSGRSNEQFF. The CDR3 DNA sequence: TGTGCCAGCTCACGATCAAGCGGGAGATCCAATGAGCAGTTCTTC.

This clone came up many times. The junction differs from germline at one of its ends, possibly a read error. The V call is TRBV13, the J call TRBJ2-4; 12 bases are a match to TRBD1. Germline-derived CDR1 and CDR2 are PRHDT and FYEKMQ (reference sequence). This CDR3 is built from 13 residues. CDR3 in amino acids: CASSSQKGQGAVF. In nucleotides, the CDR3 is TGTGCCAGCAGCTCCCAGAAGGGACAGGGGGCGGTTTTT.

This clone showed up many times. The rearrangement joins TRBV7-3 to TRBJ2-1; D may be TRBD2 (6 bases). Germline V gene sequence: CDR1 SGHTA, CDR2 FQGTGA. CDR3 length: 17 amino acids. The V and J ends lost 5 bases and 4 bases respectively, with 21 bases between them. CDR3 DNA sequence: TGTGCCAGCAGCCCCACCCGGGGGACTTCCCTATACAATGAGCAGTTCTTC. Translation gives CASSPTRGTSLYNEQFF.

This clone was observed a few times. The chain employs TRBV29-1 and TRBJ2-3, with 14 bases matching TRBD2. The germline CDR1 and CDR2 sequences are SQVTM and ANQGSEA. This CDR3 region has 16 residues. V trimming: 5 bases; J trimming: 2 bases; junction bases outside the gene matches: 6. CDR3 nucleotide sequence: TGCAGCGTTACCGGGACTAGCGGGAGACACACAGATACGCAGTATTTT. Translation: CSVTGTSGRHTDTQYF.

This clone was observed a handful of times. The chain employs TRBV4-3 and TRBJ1-5, with D perhaps matching TRBD1 (6 bases). V dropped 0 bases and J dropped 7 bases, with 13 bases sitting between them. The CDR3 has 15 residues. Germline CDR1 reads LGHNA; CDR2 reads YSLEER. CDR3 in DNA: TGCGCCAGCAGCCAAGAGGGCAGGGGCGGACAGCCCCAGCATTTT. Its translation: CASSQEGRGGQPQHF.

This clone was seen a handful of times. V gene TRBV6-5 combines with J gene TRBJ1-1; 7 bases agree with TRBD1. The V gene end was trimmed by 6 bases and the J gene end by 6 bases; junction bases not matched to a gene: 1. The CDR3 loop spans 11 amino acids. Per germline, CDR1 MNHEY and CDR2 SVGAGI. The CDR3 is CASSQGAEAFF. The CDR3 DNA is TGTGCCAGCAGCCAGGGGGCTGAAGCTTTCTTT.

V and J are TRBV9 and TRBJ2-7; D is undetermined. The CDR3 runs 15 residues. V lost 0 bases, J lost 3 bases, and 13 bases lay in between. CDR1 and CDR2 from the germline V gene are SGDLS and YYNGEE. CDR3 in DNA: TGTGCCAGCAGCGTAGGACGACACCAAGGCTACGAGCAGTACTTC. Protein product: CASSVGRHQGYEQYF. The full variable domain, its missing parts supplied by reference TRBV9 and TRBJ2-7, is DSGVTQTPKHLITATGQRVTLRCSPRSGDLSVYWYQQSLDQGLQFLIQYYNGEERAKGNILERFSAQQFPDLHSELNLSSLELGDSALYFCASSVGRHQGYEQYFGPGTRLTVT.

The rearrangement uses TRBV27 and TRBJ2-3, with 9 bases matching TRBD1. Germline-derived CDR1 and CDR2 are MNHEY and SMNVEV (reference sequence). V shed 5 bases and J 2 bases; nucleotides not matched to a gene: 5. The CDR3 spans 15 residues. CDR3 protein: CASSEGTGPTDTQYF. The CDR3 DNA reads TGTGCCAGCAGTGAAGGGACAGGGCCCACAGATACGCAGTATTTT.

This clone has ten or more counts. The chain joins TRBV29-1 to TRBJ2-1, with 8 positions matching TRBD2. CDR1 and CDR2 (germline): SQVTM, ANQGSEA. With V trimmed by 7 bases and J by 3 bases, 8 bases remained unmatched. CDR3 length: 14 amino acids. CDR3 sequence reads: CSGGLVGVYNEQFF. CDR3 sequence (DNA): TGCAGCGGGGGACTAGTGGGCGTCTACAATGAGCAGTTCTTC.

The genes are TRBV29-1 and TRBJ2-7; TRBD2 aligns across 7 bases. This CDR3 has 12 amino acids. The junction had 4 bases not matched to a gene; V was cut back by 2 bases and J by 6 bases. The germline V gene has CDR1 SQVTM and CDR2 ANQGSEA. CDR3 coding DNA: TGCAGCGTTGAACCCCCTAGCGGCGAGCAGTACTTC. Translating gives CSVEPPSGEQYF.

The rearrangement uses TRBV19 and TRBJ2-5, with 7 bases fitting TRBD1. Germline assignment: CDR1 LNHDA and CDR2 SQIVND (reference sequence). The CDR3 totals 14 residues. J lost 3 bases, V lost 3 bases, and 4 bases had no gene match. CDR3 in amino acids: CASSIPGQKETQYF. The CDR3 DNA reads as TGTGCCAGTAGTATCCCGGGACAGAAAGAGACCCAGTACTTC.

The chain combines TRBV4-2 with TRBJ2-7; 7 bases match TRBD2. CDR1 is LGHNA, CDR2 YNFKEQ, per germline. V was pared by 0 bases and J by 7 bases, with 12 bases of the junction left unmatched. The length of the CDR3 is 16 residues. In DNA, the CDR3 is TGTGCCAGCAGCCAAGATAATCCTCAGACGGGGGGTGAGCAGTACTTC. Protein sequence: CASSQDNPQTGGEQYF.

The V call is TRBV19, the J call TRBJ2-1; 10 nucleotides align to TRBD2. V lost 1 base to trimming and J lost 9 bases; unmatched junction nucleotides: 6. The CDR3 length is 15 residues. Germline V gene lookup returns CDR1 LNHDA and CDR2 SQIVND (reference sequence). CDR3 protein: CASSIALAGAVEQFF. In DNA, the CDR3 is TGTGCCAGTAGTATAGCGCTAGCGGGAGCCGTTGAGCAGTTCTTC.

V and J are TRBV6-6 and TRBJ1-1, with D unresolved. The CDR3 contains 13 residues. V lost 2 bases and J 1 base, leaving 5 bases between the germline ends. In germline, CDR1 is MNHNY, CDR2 SVGAGI (reference sequence). The CDR3 reads CASSYAENTEAFF. The CDR3 nucleotides read TGTGCCAGCAGTTACGCAGAGAACACTGAAGCTTTCTTT.

This clone has only a few counts. The junction and the germline gene differ at one end; a read error may be behind it. The V gene is TRBV5-4, the J gene TRBJ2-6, with a weak D call TRBD2 (5 bases). The CDR3 sequence is 16 residues long. CDR1 is SGHNT and CDR2 is YYREEE in the germline V gene (reference sequence). Here the CDR3 reads CASSQVAEAGANVLTF. The CDR3, as DNA: TGCGCCAGCAGCCAAGTTGCGGAGGCCGGGGCCAACGTCCTGACTTTC.

This clone was counted a few times. J is TRBJ2-3 and V is TRBV25-1, with a tentative D call TRBD2 (6 bases). CDR3 size: 17 residues. Trimming took off 2 bases at V and 4 bases at J, with 19 bases between the two ends. CDR1 MGHDK and CDR2 SYGVNS come from the germline V gene. CDR3 sequence reads: CASSEGSSGQKADTQYF. The CDR3 nucleotides are TGTGCCAGCAGTGAAGGGTCGAGCGGGCAGAAGGCAGATACGCAGTATTTT.